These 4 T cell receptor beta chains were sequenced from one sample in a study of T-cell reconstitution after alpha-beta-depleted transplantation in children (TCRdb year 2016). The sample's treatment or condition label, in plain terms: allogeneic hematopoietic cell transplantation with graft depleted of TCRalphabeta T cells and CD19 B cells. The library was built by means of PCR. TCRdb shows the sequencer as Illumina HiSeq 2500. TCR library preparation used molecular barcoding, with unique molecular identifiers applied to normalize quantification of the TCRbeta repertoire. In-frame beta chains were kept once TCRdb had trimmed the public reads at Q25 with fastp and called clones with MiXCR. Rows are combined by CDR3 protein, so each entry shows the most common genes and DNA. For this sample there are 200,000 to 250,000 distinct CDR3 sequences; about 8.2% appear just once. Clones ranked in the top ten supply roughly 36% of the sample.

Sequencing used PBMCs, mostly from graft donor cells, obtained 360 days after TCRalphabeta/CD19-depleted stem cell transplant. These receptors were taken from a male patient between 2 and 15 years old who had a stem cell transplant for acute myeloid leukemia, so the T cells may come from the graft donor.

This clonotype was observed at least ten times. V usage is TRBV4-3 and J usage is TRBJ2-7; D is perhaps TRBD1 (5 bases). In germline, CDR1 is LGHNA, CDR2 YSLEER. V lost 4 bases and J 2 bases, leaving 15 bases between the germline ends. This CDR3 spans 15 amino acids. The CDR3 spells CASSPYPDTTYEQYF. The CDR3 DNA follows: TGCGCCAGCAGCCCATATCCGGACACTACCTACGAGCAGTACTTC.

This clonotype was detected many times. The CDR3 spells CASSEGEKRNTEAFF. In DNA form, the CDR3 reads TGTGCCAGCAGCGAGGGGGAGAAGAGGAACACTGAAGCTTTCTTT. The chain joins TRBV21-1 to TRBJ1-1; the table's D call TRBD1 went unverified against the DNA. TRBV21-1 is a pseudogene segment. The CDR3 runs 15 residues.

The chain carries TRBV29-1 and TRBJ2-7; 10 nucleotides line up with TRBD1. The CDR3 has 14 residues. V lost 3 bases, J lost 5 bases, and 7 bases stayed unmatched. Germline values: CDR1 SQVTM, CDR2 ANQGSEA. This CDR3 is CSVDETGGFNEQYF. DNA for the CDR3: TGCAGCGTTGATGAGACAGGGGGCTTCAACGAGCAGTACTTC.

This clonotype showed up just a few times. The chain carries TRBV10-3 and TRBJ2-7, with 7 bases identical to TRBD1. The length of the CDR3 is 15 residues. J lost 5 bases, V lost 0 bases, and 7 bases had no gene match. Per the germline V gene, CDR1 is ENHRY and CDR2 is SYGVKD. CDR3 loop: CAISESPPGQNEQYV. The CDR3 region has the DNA TGTGCCATCAGTGAGTCCCCACCGGGACAGAACGAGCAGTACGTC.